This T cell receptor (beta chain) stems from a study of blood T cell repertoires in COVID-19. About the research overall: Sample material is recorded as cDNA or gDNA derived from T cells, B-cell-depleted T cells, or PBMCs.

Germline V CDR1 and CDR2: LGHDT, YNNKEL (reference sequence). J lost 5 bases, V lost 6 bases, and 10 bases had no gene match. The CDR3 has 14 amino acids. Original processing methods: From reference gene primer amplification, estimates of nucleated cell counts were derived. The data were produced by immunoSEQ multiplex PCR, yet TCRdb's version contains in-frame clones alone and is incomplete. That table supplies the V and J calls and clone size; D and trimming were determined from the DNA. The sample has roughly 230,000 clones, roughly 86% seen once. This sequence was found in a woman in her 30s with acute COVID-19. The gene calls are TRBV3-1 (or the pseudogene TRBV3-2) and TRBJ2-7; 7 bases line up with TRBD2. The sequencing input was PBMCs or T cells enriched from blood (not recorded which). CDR3 region: CASSGRGREHEQYF. The DNA for the CDR3 is TGTGCCAGCAGTGGGCGTGGGAGGGAACACGAGCAGTACTTC.